The 5 T cell receptor beta chains below were found in one sample sequenced in a study of STAT5B mutations in CD4+ large granular lymphocyte leukemia. Sequencing used immunoSEQ multiplex PCR; TCRdb keeps in-frame clones, though not all of them. Of tens of thousands of clones in the sample, approximately 80% were seen once. The sequenced sample was CD4+ T cells from blood buffy coats. These receptors were collected from a human donor in good health.

V is TRBV21-1 and J is TRBJ1-5; TRBD1 reflects the table's D call only, with no check against the DNA. TRBV21-1 is a pseudogene. The CDR3 runs to 13 residues. The CDR3 coding sequence is TGTGCCAGCGCCAGGGGGGTCCATCAGCCCCAGCATTTT. It is translated as CASARGVHQPQHF.

CDR3 region: CASSVRTSEESGELFF. The CDR3 DNA is TGCGCCAGCAGTGTTCGGACTAGCGAAGAGAGCGGGGAGCTGTTTTTT. The V call is TRBV5-1, the J call TRBJ2-2; 9 nucleotides agree with TRBD2. The CDR3 extends over 16 amino acids. J was trimmed by 7 bases and V by 5 bases; bases with no gene match: 12. Germline V gives CDR1 SGHRS, CDR2 YFSETQ.

Regarding this clone: At the DNA level, this CDR3 is encoded by other sequences in the same sample as well. The V gene is TRBV6-5, the J gene TRBJ2-2; 7 bases align to TRBD1. The germline V gene has CDR1 MNHEY and CDR2 SVGAGI. There are 14 residues in the CDR3. V gave up 8 bases and J gave up 1 base; unmatched junction bases: 4. The chain's CDR3 is CASSGQLNTGELFF. For the CDR3, the DNA is TGTGCCAGCTCGGGACAGCTGAACACCGGGGAGCTGTTTTTT.

The V call is TRBV30, the J call TRBJ2-1, with D possibly being TRBD1 or TRBD2 (5 bases each). The germline V gene has CDR1 GTSNPN and CDR2 SVGIG (reference sequence). Trimming shortened V by 8 bases and J by 0 bases, and 11 bases separated the two germline ends. The CDR3 sequence is 13 residues long. This CDR3 is CAVGTASYNEQFF. The DNA of the CDR3 is TGTGCCGTAGGGACGGCCTCCTACAATGAGCAGTTCTTC.

A single count supports this clone. The rearrangement joins TRBV6-5 to TRBJ2-1; the D gene could be TRBD1 or TRBD2 (5 bases each). Trimming stripped 6 bases from V and 0 bases from J, with 9 bases between. CDR1 and CDR2 (germline): MNHEY, SVGAGI. This CDR3 spans 14 amino acids. The CDR3 reads CASSGTSSYNEQFF. CDR3 nucleotide sequence: TGTGCCAGCAGCGGGACCTCCTCCTACAATGAGCAGTTCTTC.